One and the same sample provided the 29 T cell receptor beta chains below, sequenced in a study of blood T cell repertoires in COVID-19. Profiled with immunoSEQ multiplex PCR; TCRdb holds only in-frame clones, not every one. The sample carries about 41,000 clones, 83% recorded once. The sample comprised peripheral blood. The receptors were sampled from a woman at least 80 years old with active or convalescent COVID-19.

This CDR3 is CSASGRGAYNEQFF. CDR3 coding DNA: TGCAGTGCTAGTGGCCGGGGAGCCTACAATGAGCAGTTCTTC. The rearrangement joins TRBV20-1 to TRBJ2-1; tentatively, D is TRBD2 (5 bases). V was clipped by 3 bases and J by 2 bases, with 11 bases between them. There are 14 residues in the CDR3. CDR1 is DFQATT and CDR2 is SNEGSKA in the germline V gene (reference sequence).

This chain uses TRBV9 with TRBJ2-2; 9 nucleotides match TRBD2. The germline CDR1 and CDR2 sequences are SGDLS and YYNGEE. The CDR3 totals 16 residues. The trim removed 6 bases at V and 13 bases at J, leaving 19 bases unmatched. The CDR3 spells CASKRGSGSGSLGLFF. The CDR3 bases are TGTGCCAGCAAAAGGGGATCCGGTAGCGGGAGTCTTGGGCTGTTTTTT.

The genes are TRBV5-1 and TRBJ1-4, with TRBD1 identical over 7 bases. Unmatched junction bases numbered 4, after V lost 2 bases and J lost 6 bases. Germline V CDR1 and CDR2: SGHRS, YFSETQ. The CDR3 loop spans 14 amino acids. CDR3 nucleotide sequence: TGCGCCAGCAGCTTACAGGGGATGGATGAAAAACTGTTTTTT. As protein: CASSLQGMDEKLFF.

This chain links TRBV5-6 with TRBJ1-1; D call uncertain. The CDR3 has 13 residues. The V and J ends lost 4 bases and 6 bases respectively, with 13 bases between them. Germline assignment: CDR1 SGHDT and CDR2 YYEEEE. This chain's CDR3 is CASSLYAGAEAFF. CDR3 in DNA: TGTGCCAGCAGCCTGTATGCGGGTGCTGAAGCTTTCTTT.

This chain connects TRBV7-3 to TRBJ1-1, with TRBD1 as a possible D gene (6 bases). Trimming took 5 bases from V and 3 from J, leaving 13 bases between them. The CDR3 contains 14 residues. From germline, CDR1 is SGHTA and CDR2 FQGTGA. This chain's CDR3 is CASSPGQSDTEAFF. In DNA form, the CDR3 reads TGTGCCAGCAGCCCCGGACAGTCGGACACTGAAGCTTTCTTT.

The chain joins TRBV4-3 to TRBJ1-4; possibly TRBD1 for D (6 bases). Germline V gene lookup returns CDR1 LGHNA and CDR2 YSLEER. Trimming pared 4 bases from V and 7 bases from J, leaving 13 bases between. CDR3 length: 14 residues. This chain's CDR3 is CASSPQGRGEKLFF. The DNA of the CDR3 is TGCGCCAGCAGCCCCCAGGGGAGGGGTGAAAAACTGTTTTTT.

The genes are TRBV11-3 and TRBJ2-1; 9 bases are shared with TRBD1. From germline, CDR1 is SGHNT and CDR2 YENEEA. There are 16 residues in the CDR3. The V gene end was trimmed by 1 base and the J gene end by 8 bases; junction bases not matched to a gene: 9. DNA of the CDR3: TGTGCCAGCAGCTTAGCCCGGACAGGGGAGAAGGATGAGCAGTTCTTC. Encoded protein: CASSLARTGEKDEQFF.

CDR3 amino acids: CASSAARGGETQYF. CDR3 bases: TGTGCCAGCAGCGCCGCGCGGGGAGGGGAGACCCAGTACTTC. The chain has TRBV9 and TRBJ2-5; 7 bases align to TRBD2. The germline CDR1 and CDR2 sequences are SGDLS and YYNGEE. The CDR3 length is 14 residues. V shed 3 bases and J 5 bases; nucleotides not matched to a gene: 7.

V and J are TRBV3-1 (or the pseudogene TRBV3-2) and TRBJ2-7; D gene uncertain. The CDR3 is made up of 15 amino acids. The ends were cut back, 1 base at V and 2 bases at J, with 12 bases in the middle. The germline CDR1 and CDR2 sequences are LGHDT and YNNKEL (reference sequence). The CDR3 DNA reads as TGTGCCAGCAGCCAAGTCCGTCCGAGCACCTACGAGCAGTACTTC. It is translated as CASSQVRPSTYEQYF.

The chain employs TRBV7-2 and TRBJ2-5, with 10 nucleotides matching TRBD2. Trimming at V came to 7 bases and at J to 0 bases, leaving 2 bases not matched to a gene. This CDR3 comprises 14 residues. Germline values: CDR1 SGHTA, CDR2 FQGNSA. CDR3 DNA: TGTGCCAGCAAAACTAGCGGGAACCAAGAGACCCAGTACTTC. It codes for CASKTSGNQETQYF.

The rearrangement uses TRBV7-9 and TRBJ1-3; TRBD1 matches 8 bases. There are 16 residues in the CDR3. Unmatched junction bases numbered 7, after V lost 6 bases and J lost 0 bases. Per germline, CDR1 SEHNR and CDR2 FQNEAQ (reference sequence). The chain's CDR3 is CASSSRGQSSGNTIYF. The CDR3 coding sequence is TGTGCCAGCAGTAGCAGGGGGCAGAGCTCTGGAAACACCATATATTTT.

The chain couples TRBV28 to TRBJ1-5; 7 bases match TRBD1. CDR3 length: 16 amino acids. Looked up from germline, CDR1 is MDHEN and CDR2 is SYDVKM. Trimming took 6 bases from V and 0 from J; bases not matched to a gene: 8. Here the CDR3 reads CASRTSGGYSNQPQHF. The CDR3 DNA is TGTGCCAGCAGAACTTCAGGGGGTTATAGCAATCAGCCCCAGCATTTT.

The CDR3 DNA reads TGTGCCAGCAGTGAACCCTCGGGACTAGCGGGACAAGAGACCCAGTACTTC. Translation gives CASSEPSGLAGQETQYF. The V call is TRBV6-1, the J call TRBJ2-5; 13 nucleotides align to TRBD2. This CDR3 has 17 amino acids. V trimming: 2 bases; J trimming: 2 bases; junction bases outside the gene matches: 5. From germline, CDR1 is MNHNS and CDR2 SASEGT.

CDR3 region: CASSMGPGQGAATGGYTF. The DNA for the CDR3 is TGTGCCAGTAGTATGGGCCCGGGACAGGGGGCCGCGACTGGCGGCTACACCTTC. The genes are TRBV19 and TRBJ1-2; 12 bases line up with TRBD1. V trimming: 3 bases; J trimming: 8 bases; junction bases outside the gene matches: 16. Germline V CDR1 and CDR2: LNHDA, SQIVND (reference sequence). The CDR3 covers 18 residues.

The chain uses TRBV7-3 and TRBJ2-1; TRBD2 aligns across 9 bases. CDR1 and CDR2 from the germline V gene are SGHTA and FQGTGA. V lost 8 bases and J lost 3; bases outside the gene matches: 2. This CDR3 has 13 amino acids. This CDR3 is CASSAGGYNEQFF. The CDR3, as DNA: TGTGCCAGCTCAGCGGGAGGCTACAATGAGCAGTTCTTC.

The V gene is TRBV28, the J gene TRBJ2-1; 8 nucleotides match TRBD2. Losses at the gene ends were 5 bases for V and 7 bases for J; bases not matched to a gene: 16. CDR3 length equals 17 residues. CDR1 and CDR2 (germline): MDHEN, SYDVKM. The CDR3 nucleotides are TGTGCCAGCAGTGGGGCTAGCGGGTCGGGAAGGGGGAATGAGCAGTTCTTC. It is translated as CASSGASGSGRGNEQFF.

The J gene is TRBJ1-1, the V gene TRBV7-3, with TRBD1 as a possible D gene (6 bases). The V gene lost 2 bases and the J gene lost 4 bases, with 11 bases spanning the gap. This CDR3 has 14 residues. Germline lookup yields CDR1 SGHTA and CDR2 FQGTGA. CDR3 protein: CASSLQGKGTEAFF. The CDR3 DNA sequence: TGTGCCAGCAGCTTACAGGGGAAGGGCACTGAAGCTTTCTTT.

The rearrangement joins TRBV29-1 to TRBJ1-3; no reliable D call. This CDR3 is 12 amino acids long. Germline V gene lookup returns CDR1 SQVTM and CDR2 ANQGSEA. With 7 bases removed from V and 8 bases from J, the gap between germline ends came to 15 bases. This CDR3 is CSAGDVGDTIYF. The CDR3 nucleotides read TGCAGCGCTGGGGATGTCGGGGACACCATATATTTT.

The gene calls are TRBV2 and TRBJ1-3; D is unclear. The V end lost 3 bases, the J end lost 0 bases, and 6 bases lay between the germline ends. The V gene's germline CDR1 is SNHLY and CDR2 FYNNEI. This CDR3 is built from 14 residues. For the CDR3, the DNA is TGTGCCAGCAGTGACCGGGTCTCTGGAAACACCATATATTTT. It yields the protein CASSDRVSGNTIYF.

The CDR3 spells CASSTQTGSLTDTQYF. CDR3 sequence (DNA): TGTGCCAGCAGCACACAGACAGGATCCCTCACAGATACGCAGTATTTT. J is TRBJ2-3 and V is TRBV7-2, with D possibly being TRBD1 (6 bases). This CDR3 is 16 amino acids long. Germline CDR1 is SGHTA and CDR2 is FQGNSA. The V end was cut by 5 bases, the J end by 2 bases, with 17 bases between.

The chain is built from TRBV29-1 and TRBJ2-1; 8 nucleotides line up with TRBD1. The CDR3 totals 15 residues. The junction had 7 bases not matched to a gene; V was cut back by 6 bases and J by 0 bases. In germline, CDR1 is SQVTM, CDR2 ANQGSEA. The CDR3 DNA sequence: TGCAGCGTGACAGGGGATCCGAACTCCTACAATGAGCAGTTCTTC. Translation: CSVTGDPNSYNEQFF.

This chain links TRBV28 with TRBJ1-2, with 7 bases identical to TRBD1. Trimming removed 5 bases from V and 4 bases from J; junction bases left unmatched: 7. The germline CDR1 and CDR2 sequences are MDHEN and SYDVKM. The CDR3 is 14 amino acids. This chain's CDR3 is CASSVDRVSYGYTF. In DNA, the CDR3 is TGTGCCAGCAGTGTTGACAGGGTCAGCTATGGCTACACCTTC.

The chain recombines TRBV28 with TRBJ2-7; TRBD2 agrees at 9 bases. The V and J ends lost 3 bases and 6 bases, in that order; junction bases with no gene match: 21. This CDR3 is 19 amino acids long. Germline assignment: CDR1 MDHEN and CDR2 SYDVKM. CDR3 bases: TGTGCCAGCAGTTTGGGGGGGCGTCTAGCGGGAAGTCCACGCAGCGAGCAGTACTTC. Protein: CASSLGGRLAGSPRSEQYF.

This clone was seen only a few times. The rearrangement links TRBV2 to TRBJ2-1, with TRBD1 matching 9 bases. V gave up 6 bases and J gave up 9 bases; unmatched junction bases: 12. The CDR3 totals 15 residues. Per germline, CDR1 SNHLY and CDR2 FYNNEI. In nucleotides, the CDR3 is TGTGCCAGCAGCTCCGGGACAGGGTCGTTCTCTGAGCAGTTCTTC. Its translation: CASSSGTGSFSEQFF.

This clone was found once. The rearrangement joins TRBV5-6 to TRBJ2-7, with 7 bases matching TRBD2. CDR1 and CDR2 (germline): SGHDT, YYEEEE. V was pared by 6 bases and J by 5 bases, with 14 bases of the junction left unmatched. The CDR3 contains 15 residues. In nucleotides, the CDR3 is TGTGCCAGCATTCCTACGGGGAGGGCGGCCCACGAGCAGTACTTC. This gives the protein CASIPTGRAAHEQYF.

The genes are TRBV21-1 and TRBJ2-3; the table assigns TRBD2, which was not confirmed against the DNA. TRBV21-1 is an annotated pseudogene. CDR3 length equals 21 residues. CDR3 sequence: CASSKGGGSSGIGPYTDTQYF. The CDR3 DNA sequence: TGTGCCAGCAGCAAGGGAGGGGGGTCTAGCGGGATTGGGCCCTACACAGATACGCAGTATTTT.

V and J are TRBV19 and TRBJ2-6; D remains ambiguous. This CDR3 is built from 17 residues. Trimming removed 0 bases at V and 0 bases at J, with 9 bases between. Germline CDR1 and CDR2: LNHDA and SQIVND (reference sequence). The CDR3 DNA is TGTGCCAGTAGTATAGATCGCGTAGTCTCTGGGGCCAACGTCCTGACTTTC. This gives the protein CASSIDRVVSGANVLTF.

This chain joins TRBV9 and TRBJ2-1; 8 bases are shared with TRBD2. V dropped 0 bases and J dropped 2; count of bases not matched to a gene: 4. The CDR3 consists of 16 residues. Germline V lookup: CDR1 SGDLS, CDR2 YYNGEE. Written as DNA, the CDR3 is TGTGCCAGCAGCGTAGGGGCGGGAGGCACCTACAATGAGCAGTTCTTC. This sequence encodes CASSVGAGGTYNEQFF.

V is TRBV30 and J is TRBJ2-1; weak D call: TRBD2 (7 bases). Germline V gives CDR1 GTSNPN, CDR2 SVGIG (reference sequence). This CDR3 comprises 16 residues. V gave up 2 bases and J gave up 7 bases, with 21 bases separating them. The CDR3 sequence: CAWSRLASGGGNEQFF. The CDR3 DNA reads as TGTGCCTGGAGTAGGCTGGCTAGCGGAGGGGGGAATGAGCAGTTCTTC.